These 21 T cell receptor beta chains share one sample of origin, sequenced in a study of CD8 T cells in ankylosing spondylitis. Overall study findings and caveats: Characteristic of ankylosing spondylitis blood, it appeared, was a TCR beta motif comprising several highly homologous variants.

Antigens for these TCRs are unknown. Each CDR3 protein is one row after TCRdb ran MiXCR on the 5' RACE reads. Of some 700,000 distinct CDR3 sequences in the sample, around 20% were seen once. The sequenced material came from blood, either unsorted or a sorted T cell fraction (not recorded which). These receptors all come from a male donor with ankylosing spondylitis.

The chain joins TRBV5-1 to TRBJ2-3, with 9 nucleotides matching TRBD1. Germline CDR1 SGHRS, CDR2 YFSETQ. V dropped 4 bases and J dropped 0; count of bases not matched to a gene: 6. The CDR3 sequence is 16 residues long. The CDR3, as DNA: TGCGCCAGCAGCAAAGACGGGACAGGGAGCACAGATACGCAGTATTTT. Translating gives CASSKDGTGSTDTQYF.

This clonotype was found a few times. The chain has TRBV7-2 and TRBJ2-1; a possible D gene is TRBD2 (6 bases). Germline V lookup: CDR1 SGHTA, CDR2 FQGNSA. CDR3 length: 15 residues. V was clipped by 2 bases and J by 0 bases, with 8 bases between them. The CDR3 sequence: CASSLMTSSYNEQFF. The CDR3 DNA follows: TGTGCCAGCAGCTTAATGACTAGCTCCTACAATGAGCAGTTCTTC.

The V call is TRBV15, the J call TRBJ2-2; the match to TRBD2 covers 13 bases. Germline lookup yields CDR1 LNHNV and CDR2 YYDKDF (reference sequence). The CDR3 is 16 amino acids. V trimming: 3 bases; J trimming: 7 bases; junction bases outside the gene matches: 5. This chain's CDR3 is CATSSPGTSGIGELFF. DNA of the CDR3: TGTGCCACCAGCAGCCCCGGGACTAGCGGGATCGGGGAGCTGTTTTTT.

This clonotype was counted ten times or more. J is TRBJ2-7 and V is TRBV12-3 or TRBV12-4; 9 nucleotides match TRBD1. The V and J ends lost 6 bases and 6 bases, in that order; junction bases with no gene match: 9. This CDR3 has 14 amino acids. CDR3 region: CASRRDRGVSEQYF. CDR3 DNA sequence: TGTGCCAGCAGACGAGACAGGGGGGTCTCCGAGCAGTACTTC.

This clonotype was seen a single time. DNA of the CDR3: TGTGCCAGCAGCTTCCGGGACAGGGGAACCTACGAGCAGTACTTC. Protein: CASSFRDRGTYEQYF. The V call is TRBV7-9, the J call TRBJ2-7; 10 bases are a match to TRBD1. With V trimmed by 3 bases and J by 2 bases, 4 bases remained unmatched. From germline, CDR1 is SEHNR and CDR2 FQNEAQ (reference sequence). The length of the CDR3 is 15 residues.

This clonotype was counted only a few times. The CDR3 DNA follows: TGCAGTGCTAGAGGTCGCGGGCCTAACACCGGGGAGCTGTTTTTT. It is translated as CSARGRGPNTGELFF. The V call is TRBV20-1, the J call TRBJ2-2, with TRBD2 as a possible D gene (5 bases). The CDR3 extends over 15 amino acids. V was shortened by 1 base and J by 2 bases, with 11 bases between the two germline ends. From germline, CDR1 is DFQATT and CDR2 SNEGSKA (reference sequence).

This clonotype was seen only a few times. V gene TRBV12-3 or TRBV12-4 combines with J gene TRBJ2-7; TRBD1 might be the D (6 bases). The V end lost 0 bases, the J end lost 0 bases, and 12 bases lay between the germline ends. This CDR3 spans 16 amino acids. The CDR3 loop reads CASSLAQGGYSYEQYF. In DNA, the CDR3 is TGTGCCAGCAGTTTAGCGCAAGGGGGATACTCCTACGAGCAGTACTTC.

In its sample, this clonotype was seen a few times. The chain combines TRBV10-3 with TRBJ2-7, with D possibly TRBD1 on 6 matching bases. Germline values: CDR1 ENHRY, CDR2 SYGVKD. The CDR3 consists of 14 residues. V was clipped by 6 bases and J by 2 bases, with 14 bases between them. CDR3 loop: CAISLDSLAYEQYF. The CDR3 DNA is TGTGCCATCAGCCTGGACAGTTTAGCCTACGAGCAGTACTTC.

The chain is built from TRBV12-3 or TRBV12-4 and TRBJ2-1; 7 bases map to TRBD1. Germline trimming cut 2 bases from V and 16 bases from J; bases unmatched to any gene: 8. The CDR3 loop spans 12 amino acids. The CDR3 DNA sequence: TGTGCCAGCAGTTTAAGACAGGGCTTCACCTTCTTC. Protein: CASSLRQGFTFF.

This clonotype was recorded many times. This sequence joins TRBV24-1 and TRBJ2-7; TRBD1 or TRBD2 may be the D gene (5 bases each). Trimming shortened V by 10 bases and J by 1 base, and 13 bases separated the two germline ends. Germline CDR1 KGHDR, CDR2 SFDVKD. This CDR3 is built from 13 residues. The CDR3 region has the DNA TGTGCCACTTCAGGGACGGGTTCCTACGAGCAGTACTTC. It is translated as CATSGTGSYEQYF.

The J gene is TRBJ1-5, the V gene TRBV7-9; unclear D gene. The CDR3 length is 14 residues. Per the germline V gene, CDR1 is SEHNR and CDR2 is FQNEAQ (reference sequence). Trimming cost V 3 bases and J 7 bases, with 13 bases left between them. As DNA, the CDR3 is TGTGCCAGCAGCTTGGGCGGAAGGGAGCAGCCCCAGCATTTT. This gives the protein CASSLGGREQPQHF.

The CDR3, as DNA: TGTGCCAGCTCATCACAGAGGGCTGACTATGGCTACACCTTC. This translates into CASSSQRADYGYTF. The rearrangement uses TRBV12-3 or TRBV12-4 and TRBJ1-2; D remains ambiguous. The CDR3 extends over 14 amino acids. Deletions cut 8 bases from V and 3 bases from J, with 16 bases between.

The V and J genes are TRBV5-6 and TRBJ1-4, with 8 bases that match TRBD1. The trim removed 5 bases at V and 8 bases at J, leaving 8 bases unmatched. Germline V gene sequence: CDR1 SGHDT, CDR2 YYEEEE. The CDR3 extends over 14 amino acids. This CDR3 reads CASSRGQGLEKLFF. CDR3 coding DNA: TGTGCCAGCAGTCGTGGACAGGGATTGGAAAAACTGTTTTTT.

The gene calls are TRBV24-1 and TRBJ2-5; TRBD1 agrees at 11 bases. Germline V gives CDR1 KGHDR, CDR2 SFDVKD. The trim removed 4 bases at V and 4 bases at J, leaving 7 bases unmatched. The CDR3 loop spans 16 amino acids. CDR3 sequence: CATSEQGQGALETQYF. CDR3 DNA: TGTGCCACCAGTGAACAAGGACAGGGGGCATTAGAGACCCAGTACTTC.

The rearrangement joins TRBV10-3 to TRBJ1-3; TRBD1 agrees at 8 bases. Losses at the gene ends were 5 bases for V and 4 bases for J; bases not matched to a gene: 10. The CDR3 has 16 residues. Germline CDR1 reads ENHRY; CDR2 reads SYGVKD. The CDR3 reads CAISRPQGAGGNTIYF. The CDR3 DNA is TGTGCCATCAGTCGTCCCCAGGGGGCAGGAGGAAACACCATATATTTT.

This clonotype was counted only a few times. The V call is TRBV25-1, the J call TRBJ2-5, with no clear D. Germline CDR1 is MGHDK and CDR2 is SYGVNS. The CDR3 length is 14 residues. The V gene lost 2 bases and the J gene lost 3 bases, with 10 bases spanning the gap. CDR3 bases: TGTGCCAGCAGTGAACCGACTGCGAAAGAGACCCAGTACTTC. It encodes CASSEPTAKETQYF.

This rearrangement joins TRBV10-3 to TRBJ2-7; TRBD2 agrees at 9 bases. From germline, CDR1 is ENHRY and CDR2 SYGVKD. CDR3 length: 15 residues. V shed 4 bases, J shed 9 bases, and the junction held 13 bases outside the gene matches. CDR3 in DNA: TGTGCCATCAGTGGGCCTAAAGCGGGAGGAGGAGGGCAGTACTTC. It translates to CAISGPKAGGGGQYF.

This clonotype showed up just a few times. The CDR3 sequence: CASSQGNSQNEQYF. DNA for the CDR3: TGTGCCAGCAGCCAGGGAAACAGCCAGAACGAGCAGTACTTC. This chain connects TRBV3-1 to TRBJ2-7; D is undetermined. Between the trimmed V and J ends, which lost 3 bases and 5 bases, there was a span of 14 bases. From germline, CDR1 is LGHDT and CDR2 YNNKEL (reference sequence). CDR3 length: 14 amino acids.

This rearrangement joins TRBV5-1 to TRBJ1-6; TRBD1 matches 7 bases. Germline values: CDR1 SGHRS, CDR2 YFSETQ. This CDR3 comprises 16 residues. Trimming removed 0 bases from V and 9 bases from J; junction bases left unmatched: 9. The CDR3 DNA reads TGCGCCAGCAGCTTGGTAGGGGGCGCCTCAACTTCACCCCTCCACTTT. It encodes CASSLVGGASTSPLHF.

The chain carries TRBV6-1 and TRBJ1-2, with 7 bases fitting TRBD1. V was pared by 2 bases and J by 0 bases, with 6 bases of the junction left unmatched. The CDR3 length is 16 residues. Germline-derived CDR1 and CDR2 are MNHNS and SASEGT. The DNA of the CDR3 is TGTGCCAGCAGTGAACCAGGACAGGCCACTAACTATGGCTACACCTTC. It specifies CASSEPGQATNYGYTF.

The J gene is TRBJ2-1, the V gene TRBV20-1; 12 positions agree with TRBD2. Germline lookup yields CDR1 DFQATT and CDR2 SNEGSKA (reference sequence). CDR3 length equals 17 residues. With 3 bases clipped from V and 4 bases from J, the junction kept 10 bases outside the gene matches. CDR3 sequence: CSASWTSGTSFYNEQFF. CDR3 nucleotide sequence: TGCAGTGCTAGTTGGACTAGCGGGACGTCATTTTACAATGAGCAGTTCTTC.